A selection of T cell receptor beta chains follows, all from one sample in a study of T cells in Graves' hyperthyroidism and ophthalmopathy. TCRdb itself ran the multiplex PCR reads through MiXCR, one entry per CDR3 protein. The repertoire holds roughly 640,000 distinct CDR3 sequences, with approximately 16% as singletons. Sequencing used blood. Receptors were obtained from a woman in her forties with Graves' ophthalmopathy. Each CDR3 is given with its conserved first and last residue. D genes are given only for firm matches. Clone sizes are given selectively: once, few, many, or a class where the clone is expanded.

many	TRBV11-1	TRBJ2-1	TRBD2	CASSPYSLAGGLSYNEQFF	TGTGCCAGCAGCCCATATTCTTTAGCGGGAGGGCTCTCCTACAATGAGCAGTTCTTC
-	TRBV27	TRBJ2-1	TRBD2	CASSLSGTSGRWSYNEQFF	TGTGCCAGCAGTTTATCTGGGACTAGCGGGAGGTGGTCCTACAATGAGCAGTTCTTC
-	TRBV19	TRBJ2-1	TRBD1	CASSPRQGARYEQFF	TGTGCCAGTAGTCCCAGACAGGGGGCTAGGTATGAGCAGTTCTTC
-	TRBV7-8	TRBJ2-2	-	CASSLVIDRPNTGELFF	TGTGCCAGCAGCTTAGTTATCGACAGGCCGAACACCGGGGAGCTGTTTTTT
many	TRBV5-1	TRBJ2-5	-	CASSLQAGGTETQYF	TGCGCCAGCAGCTTGCAGGCAGGAGGGACAGAGACCCAGTACTTC
many	TRBV20-1	TRBJ2-3	TRBD2	CSAPSGGYTDTQYF	TGCAGTGCTCCTAGCGGGGGCTACACAGATACGCAGTATTTT
many	TRBV6-1	TRBJ2-3	TRBD2	CASSETSGGTDTQYF	TGTGCCAGCAGTGAGACTAGCGGGGGCACAGATACGCAGTATTTT
-	TRBV28	TRBJ2-6	-	CASSPYPGGTSGANVLTF	TGTGCCAGCAGTCCTTATCCAGGTGGGACATCTGGGGCCAACGTCCTGACTTTC
many	TRBV28	TRBJ2-5	-	CASRLDSRVVETQYF	TGTGCCAGCAGACTGGACAGCAGGGTCGTAGAGACCCAGTACTTC
many	TRBV2	TRBJ2-4	-	CASRENSALAKNIQYF	TGTGCCAGCAGAGAGAACAGCGCTCTAGCCAAAAACATTCAGTACTTC
many	TRBV20-1	TRBJ2-1	-	CSARGAGDYNEQFF	TGCAGTGCTAGGGGGGCAGGGGATTACAATGAGCAGTTCTTC
many	TRBV10-3	TRBJ2-7	-	CAMGAGQWDEQYF	TGTGCCATGGGTGCGGGACAGTGGGACGAGCAGTACTTC
-	TRBV7-9	TRBJ2-7	TRBD1	CASSSTGGPSYEQYF	TGTGCCAGCAGTTCAACAGGGGGACCGTCCTACGAGCAGTACTTC
many	TRBV7-9	TRBJ2-1	TRBD2	CASRRTSGRYGDEQFF	TGTGCCAGCAGGCGGACTAGCGGGAGATACGGAGATGAGCAGTTCTTC
many	TRBV28	TRBJ1-1	-	CASSRNINTEAFF	TGTGCCAGCAGCCGGAACATAAACACTGAAGCTTTCTTT
many	TRBV2	TRBJ2-2	-	CASSQSQGQGRDGELFF	TGTGCCAGCAGTCAAAGCCAGGGACAAGGGCGAGACGGGGAGCTGTTTTTT
-	TRBV10-3	TRBJ2-1	-	CAISENNEQFF	TGTGCCATCAGTGAAAACAATGAGCAGTTCTTC
many	TRBV9	TRBJ2-7	-	CASSARQVLGSEQYF	TGTGCCAGCAGCGCCAGACAGGTCTTGGGGTCCGAGCAGTACTTC
once	TRBV6-1	TRBJ2-7	TRBD1	CASSDRDRAHEQYF	TGTGCCAGCAGTGACCGGGACAGGGCCCACGAGCAGTACTTC
-	TRBV11-1	TRBJ2-3	-	CASSLNFAAPTDTQYF	TGTGCCAGCAGCTTAAATTTTGCGGCACCCACAGATACGCAGTATTTT
once	TRBV20-1	TRBJ2-5	TRBD2	CSARALAGGLETQYF	TGCAGTGCTAGGGCCCTAGCGGGAGGGCTAGAGACCCAGTACTTC
few	TRBV19	TRBJ2-7	-	CASSIMDNSYEQYF	TGTGCCAGTAGTATAATGGACAACTCCTACGAGCAGTACTTC
few	TRBV18	TRBJ2-7	-	CASSPSGSASEQYF	TGTGCCAGCTCACCATCAGGGTCGGCAAGCGAGCAGTACTTC
many	TRBV20-1	TRBJ2-3	-	CSARLGSNADTQYF	TGCAGTGCTAGACTGGGGAGCAACGCAGATACGCAGTATTTT
many	TRBV2	TRBJ2-2	-	CASSFETRRTGELFF	TGTGCCAGCAGTTTTGAGACGAGGCGCACCGGGGAGCTGTTTTTT
-	TRBV20-1	TRBJ1-2	TRBD1	CSASPLGQAGYGYTF	TGCAGTGCTAGCCCACTAGGACAGGCAGGATATGGCTACACCTTC
few	TRBV12-3/TRBV12-4	TRBJ2-7	-	CASSLAIRDEQYF	TGTGCCAGCAGTTTAGCGATCCGGGACGAGCAGTACTTC
many	TRBV18	TRBJ2-1	-	CASSPPGYNEQFF	TGTGCCAGCTCACCACCAGGGTACAATGAGCAGTTCTTC
-	TRBV2	TRBJ1-1	TRBD1	CARKQGPEAFF	TGTGCCAGAAAACAGGGGCCTGAAGCTTTCTTT